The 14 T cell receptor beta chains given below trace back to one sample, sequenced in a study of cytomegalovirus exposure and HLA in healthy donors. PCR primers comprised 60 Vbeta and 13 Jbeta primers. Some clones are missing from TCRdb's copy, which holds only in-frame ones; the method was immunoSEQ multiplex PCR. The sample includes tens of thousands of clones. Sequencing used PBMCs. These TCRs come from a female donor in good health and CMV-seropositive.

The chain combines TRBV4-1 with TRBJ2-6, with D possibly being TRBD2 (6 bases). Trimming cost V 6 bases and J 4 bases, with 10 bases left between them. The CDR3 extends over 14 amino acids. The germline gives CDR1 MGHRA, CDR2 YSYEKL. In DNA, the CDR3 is TGCGCCAGCAGTGGAGGGACCGGGGCCAACGTCCTGACTTTC. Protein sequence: CASSGGTGANVLTF.

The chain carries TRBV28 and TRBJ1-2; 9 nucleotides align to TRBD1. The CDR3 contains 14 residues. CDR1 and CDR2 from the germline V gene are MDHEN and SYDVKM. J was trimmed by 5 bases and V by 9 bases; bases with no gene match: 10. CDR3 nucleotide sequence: TGTGCCAGTAAGATGGGGGACAGGGTTTATGGCTACACCTTC. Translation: CASKMGDRVYGYTF.

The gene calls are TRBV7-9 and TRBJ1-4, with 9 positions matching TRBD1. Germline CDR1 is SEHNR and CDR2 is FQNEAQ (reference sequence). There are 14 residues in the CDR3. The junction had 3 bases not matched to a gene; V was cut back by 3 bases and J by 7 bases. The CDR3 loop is CASSFGQGSEKLFF. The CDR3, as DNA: TGTGCCAGCAGCTTCGGACAGGGGAGTGAAAAACTGTTTTTT.

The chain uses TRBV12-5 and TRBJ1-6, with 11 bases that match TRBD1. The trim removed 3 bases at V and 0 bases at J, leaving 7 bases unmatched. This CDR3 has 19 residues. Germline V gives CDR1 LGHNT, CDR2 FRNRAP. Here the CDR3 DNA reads TGTGCTAGTGGTTTTCGGGATGGACAGGGGGCCTCCTATAATTCACCCCTCCACTTT. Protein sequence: CASGFRDGQGASYNSPLHF. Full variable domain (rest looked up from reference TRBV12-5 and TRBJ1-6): DARVTQTPRHKVTEMGQEVTMRCQPILGHNTVFWYRQTMMQGLELLAYFRNRAPLDDSGMPKDRFSAEMPDATLATLKIQPSEPRDSAVYFCASGFRDGQGASYNSPLHFGNGTRLTVT.

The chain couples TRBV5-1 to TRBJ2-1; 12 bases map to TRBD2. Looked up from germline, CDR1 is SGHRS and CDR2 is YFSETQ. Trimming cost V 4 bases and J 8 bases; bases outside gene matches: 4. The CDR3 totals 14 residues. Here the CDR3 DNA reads TGCGCCAGCAGCCCCCGGACTAGCGGGGATGAGCAGTTCTTC. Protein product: CASSPRTSGDEQFF.

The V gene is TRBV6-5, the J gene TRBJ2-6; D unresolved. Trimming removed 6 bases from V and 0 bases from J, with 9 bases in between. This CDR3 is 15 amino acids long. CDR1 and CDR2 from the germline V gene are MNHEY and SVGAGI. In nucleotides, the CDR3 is TGTGCCAGCAGCCGCCGGGTCTCTGGGGCCAACGTCCTGACTTTC. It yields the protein CASSRRVSGANVLTF.

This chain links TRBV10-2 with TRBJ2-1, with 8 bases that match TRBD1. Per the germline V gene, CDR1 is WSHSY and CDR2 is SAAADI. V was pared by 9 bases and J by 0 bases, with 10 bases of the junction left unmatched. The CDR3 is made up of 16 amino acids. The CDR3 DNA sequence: TGCGCCAGTACCGCGGACAGGGCGGGCTCCTACAATGAGCAGTTCTTC. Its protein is CASTADRAGSYNEQFF.

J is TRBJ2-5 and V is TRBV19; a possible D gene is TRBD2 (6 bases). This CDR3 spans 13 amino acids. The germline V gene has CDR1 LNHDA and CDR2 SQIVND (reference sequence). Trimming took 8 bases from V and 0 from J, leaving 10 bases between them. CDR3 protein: CASRGLDQETQYF. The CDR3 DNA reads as TGTGCCAGTCGGGGGTTGGACCAAGAGACCCAGTACTTC.

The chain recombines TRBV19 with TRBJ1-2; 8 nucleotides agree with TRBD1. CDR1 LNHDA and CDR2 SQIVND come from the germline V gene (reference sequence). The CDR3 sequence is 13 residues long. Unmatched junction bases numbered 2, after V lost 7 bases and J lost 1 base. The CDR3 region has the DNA TGTGCCAGTACAGGGGGCTTTAACTATGGCTACACCTTC. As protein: CASTGGFNYGYTF. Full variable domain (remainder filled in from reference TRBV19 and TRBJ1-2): DGGITQSPKYLFRKEGQNVTLSCEQNLNHDAMYWYRQDPGQGLRLIYYSQIVNDFQKGDIAEGYSVSREKKESFPLTVTSAQKNPTAFYLCASTGGFNYGYTFGSGTRLTVV.

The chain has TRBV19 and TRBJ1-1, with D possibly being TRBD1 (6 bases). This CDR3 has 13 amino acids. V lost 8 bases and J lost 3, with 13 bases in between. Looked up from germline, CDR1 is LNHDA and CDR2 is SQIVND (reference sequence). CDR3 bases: TGTGCCAGTTGCACACAGGGCGACACTGAAGCTTTCTTT. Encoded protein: CASCTQGDTEAFF.

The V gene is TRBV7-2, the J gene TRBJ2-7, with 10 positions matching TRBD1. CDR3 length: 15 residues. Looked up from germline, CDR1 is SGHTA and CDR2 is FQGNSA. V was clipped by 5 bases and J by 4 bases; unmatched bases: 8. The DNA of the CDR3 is TGTGCCAGCAGCCGCCGGGACAGGGGTGTTTACGAGCAGTACTTC. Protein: CASSRRDRGVYEQYF.

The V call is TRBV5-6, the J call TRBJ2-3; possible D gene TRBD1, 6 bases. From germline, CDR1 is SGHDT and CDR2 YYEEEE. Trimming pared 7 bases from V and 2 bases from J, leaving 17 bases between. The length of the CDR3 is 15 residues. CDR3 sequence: CASDVWGQSTDTQYF. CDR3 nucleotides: TGTGCCAGCGATGTATGGGGACAATCCACAGATACGCAGTATTTT. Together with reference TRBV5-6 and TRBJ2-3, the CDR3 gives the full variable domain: DAGVTQSPTHLIKTRGQQVTLRCSPKSGHDTVSWYQQALGQGPQFIFQYYEEEERQRGNFPDRFSGHQFPNYSSELNVNALLLGDSALYLCASDVWGQSTDTQYFGPGTRLTVL.

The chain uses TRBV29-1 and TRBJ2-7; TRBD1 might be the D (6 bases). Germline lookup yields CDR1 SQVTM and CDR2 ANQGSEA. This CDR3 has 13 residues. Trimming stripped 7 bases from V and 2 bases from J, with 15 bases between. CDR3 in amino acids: CSAAPDSAYEQYF. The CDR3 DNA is TGCAGCGCCGCCCCGGACAGCGCCTACGAGCAGTACTTC.

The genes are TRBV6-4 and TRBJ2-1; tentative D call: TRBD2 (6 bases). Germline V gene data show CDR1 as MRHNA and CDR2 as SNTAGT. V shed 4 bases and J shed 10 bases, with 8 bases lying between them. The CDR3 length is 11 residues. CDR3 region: CASSAGLEQFF. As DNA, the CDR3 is TGTGCCAGCAGTGCGGGACTGGAGCAGTTCTTC.